This paragraph covers one T cell receptor beta chain sequence. Generated by immunoSEQ multiplex PCR, the TCRdb table keeps only in-frame clones and is missing some. The sample consists of roughly 140,000 clones, 90% to 95% of them appearing once. The sample is drawn from a study of T cell responses to AZD1222 COVID-19 vaccine. V dropped 3 bases and J dropped 4; count of bases not matched to a gene: 12. Germline assignment: CDR1 SGHNT and CDR2 YYREEE (reference sequence). CDR3 length: 17 residues. The sequence came from an adult in good health. The sequenced sample was peripheral blood, obtained on day 0 of AZD1222 vaccination. The gene calls are TRBV5-4 and TRBJ2-5; 10 bases are shared with TRBD2. The CDR3 protein is CASSSKAGGPPGETQYF. The CDR3 DNA reads TGTGCCAGCAGCTCCAAAGCGGGAGGGCCTCCAGGAGAGACCCAGTACTTC.